This T cell receptor beta chain is from a study of graft-versus-host responses after intestinal transplantation. Study at large: Once they had received anti-thymocyte globulin induction, all recipients took tacrolimus and steroids for approximately three years. Overall study results and limits: When patients had graft-donor T cell macrochimerism, their allografts held high graft-versus-host to host-versus-graft clonal ratios. Marrow from the recipient contained GvH clones, some of which had appeared first in ileum or blood.

In its sample, this clone was seen once. Its target is not known. This table comes from immunoSEQ multiplex PCR, and its TCRdb copy is limited to in-frame clones, with some not included. The sample includes roughly 69,000 clones, 90% seen only once; the top ten take 1.7%. Sequences were derived from unstimulated CD8+ T cells sorted from spleen or lymph node cells, sampled before transplant. This receptor was obtained from a human donor who was the organ donor for an intestinal transplant.

CDR3: CASSGREASTDTQYF. Here the CDR3 DNA reads TGTGCCAGCAGCGGTCGGGAGGCTAGCACAGATACGCAGTATTTT. V and J are TRBV9 and TRBJ2-3; 7 positions match TRBD2. Trimming removed 3 bases from V and 0 bases from J; junction bases left unmatched: 4. This CDR3 has 15 amino acids. Germline V CDR1 and CDR2: SGDLS, YYNGEE. Full variable domain (remainder filled in from reference TRBV9 and TRBJ2-3): DSGVTQTPKHLITATGQRVTLRCSPRSGDLSVYWYQQSLDQGLQFLIQYYNGEERAKGNILERFSAQQFPDLHSELNLSSLELGDSALYFCASSGREASTDTQYFGPGTRLTVL.